The 5 T cell receptor beta chains reported below all come from one sample, sequenced in a study of tumor-infiltrating lymphocytes in oesophageal squamous cell carcinoma. TCRdb called the PCR reads again in MiXCR, with one record for every CDR3 protein. Here the sample spans 10,000 to 15,000 distinct CDR3 sequences, about 55% being singletons. Sequenced: esophageal tumor tissue. These receptors all stem from a female donor with esophageal squamous cell carcinoma.

CDR3 residues: CASSFGTTDTQYF. CDR3 nucleotides: TGTGCCAGCAGCTTCGGGACCACAGATACGCAGTATTTT. The rearrangement links TRBV7-9 to TRBJ2-3, with D perhaps matching TRBD1 or TRBD2 (5 bases each). Germline lookup yields CDR1 SEHNR and CDR2 FQNEAQ (reference sequence). This CDR3 spans 13 amino acids. V shed 3 bases and J shed 2 bases, with 6 bases lying between them. Full variable domain (remainder filled in from reference TRBV7-9 and TRBJ2-3): DTGVSQNPRHKITKRGQNVTFRCDPISEHNRLYWYRQTLGQGPEFLTYFQNEAQLEKSRLLSDRFSAERPKGSFSTLEIQRTEQGDSAMYLCASSFGTTDTQYFGPGTRLTVL.

The chain couples TRBV28 to TRBJ2-5; either TRBD1 or TRBD2 may fit D (5 bases each). Germline lookup yields CDR1 MDHEN and CDR2 SYDVKM. This CDR3 region has 15 residues. Trimming removed 3 bases from V and 1 base from J, with 12 bases in between. CDR3 protein: CASSFLGTLQETQYF. For the CDR3, the DNA is TGTGCCAGCAGTTTTCTGGGGACCCTCCAAGAGACCCAGTACTTC.

Only a few counts were recorded for this clonotype. This chain joins TRBV7-2 and TRBJ1-2, with 8 bases that match TRBD1. The germline V gene has CDR1 SGHTA and CDR2 FQGNSA. V lost 5 bases, J lost 7 bases, and 12 bases stayed unmatched. The CDR3 is 15 amino acids. CDR3 bases: TGTGCCAGCAGCCCTTACCTAACAGGGGGAGGTGGCTACACCTTC. Translated: CASSPYLTGGGGYTF.

This chain uses TRBV6-1 with TRBJ1-1, with 10 bases fitting TRBD1. CDR1 and CDR2 from the germline V gene are MNHNS and SASEGT. CDR3 length: 17 residues. V lost 3 bases, J lost 0 bases, and 7 bases stayed unmatched. CDR3 nucleotides: TGTGCCAGCAGTGATCGTAAGGGACAGGGGTTGAACACTGAAGCTTTCTTT. It is translated as CASSDRKGQGLNTEAFF.

This clonotype was detected only once. The V gene is TRBV7-6, the J gene TRBJ2-4; D might be TRBD1 or TRBD2, each matching 6 bases. The DNA end lines up better with TRBJ2-1; the J call may be wrong. The length of the CDR3 is 17 residues. Germline assignment: CDR1 SGHVS and CDR2 FNYEAQ. The CDR3 region is CASSLAGGGALGNEQFF. In nucleotides, the CDR3 is TGTGCCAGCAGCTTAGCGGGGGGCGGGGCGTTGGGAAATGAGCAGTTCTTC.